This T cell receptor (beta chain) was profiled in a study of blood T cells in healthy people across ages. The study's findings and limits: Both higher diversity and more naive CD4+ cells marked long-lived donors when set against aged donors.

Per the germline V gene, CDR1 is SGHTA and CDR2 is FQGNSA. V was clipped by 5 bases and J by 6 bases, with 14 bases between them. This CDR3 contains 13 residues. This clonotype appeared many times. The antigen is undetermined. Alongside a J-beta primer mix, a sample-barcoded 5' primer served in a second PCR lasting roughly 7 to 11 cycles. TCRdb reprocessed the 5' RACE reads with MiXCR, giving one entry per CDR3 protein. The data show around 710,000 distinct CDR3 sequences, around 40% seen once. Per sample, a minimum of 6.5 million PBMCs were isolated. This chain links TRBV7-2 with TRBJ2-7; D could derive from TRBD1 or TRBD2 (6 bases each). Sequences were obtained from blood. This receptor was identified in a woman aged 55-69 years in good health. The chain's CDR3 is CASSPGALREQYF. CDR3 sequence (DNA): TGTGCCAGCAGCCCGGGGGCCCTCCGCGAGCAGTACTTC.